The entry below gives a single TCR beta chain sequence along with its context. The target antigen is unknown. Per the germline V gene, CDR1 is SQVTM and CDR2 is ANQGSEA. Unmatched junction bases numbered 8, after V lost 6 bases and J lost 8 bases. The CDR3 loop spans 12 amino acids. These data belong to a study of cytomegalovirus exposure and HLA in healthy donors. About the research overall: From some 180 million T cells, an earlier analysis saw approximately 120 million unique TCR beta sequences.

Notes on the study in general: Presence/absence analyses took donor sequencing depth as roughly uniform.

Researchers ran the PCR with 60 Vbeta and 13 Jbeta primers. Clones were sequenced by immunoSEQ multiplex PCR, and TCRdb holds only the in-frame ones, with some missing. The sample contains 150,000 to 200,000 clones, 70% to 90% of which appear only once. Source material: PBMCs. J is TRBJ1-2 and V is TRBV29-1, with 8 bases identical to TRBD1. This clonotype originated in a woman in her twenties or thirties in good health and CMV-seronegative. The CDR3 here is CSVAGGSRGYTF. As DNA, the CDR3 is TGCAGCGTCGCAGGGGGCTCGAGAGGCTACACCTTC.